One and the same sample provided the 25 T cell receptor beta chains below, sequenced in a study of shared clonotypes between healthy human individuals. The protocol was immunoSEQ multiplex PCR, while the TCRdb copy is restricted to in-frame clones and leaves out a portion. The data hold 1.5 million to 2.5 million clones, with about 95% observed a single time. Naive CD8 cells lacked CD45RO, underwent positive selection for CCR7 and left out terminally differentiated effector memory CD45RA+ cells. Sequencing was performed on naive CD8+ T cells sorted from blood. These TCRs come from a man aged 18 to 30 in good health.

This clone has just one count. This chain uses TRBV6-6 with TRBJ1-2; TRBD1 aligns across 7 bases. CDR3 length: 13 amino acids. Germline values: CDR1 MNHNY, CDR2 SVGAGI (reference sequence). Trimming at V came to 4 bases and at J to 7 bases, leaving 6 bases not matched to a gene. The CDR3 here is CASSSTGNAGYTF. The CDR3 nucleotides read TGTGCCAGCAGTTCGACAGGGAATGCTGGCTACACCTTC.

This clone was recorded once. This chain links TRBV7-6 with TRBJ2-5; TRBD1 agrees at 9 bases. The CDR3 spans 16 residues. J lost 0 bases, V lost 1 base, and 3 bases had no gene match. CDR1 and CDR2 from the germline V gene are SGHVS and FNYEAQ. The CDR3 reads CASSLGTGVYQETQYF. CDR3 DNA: TGTGCCAGCAGCTTAGGGACAGGGGTTTACCAAGAGACCCAGTACTTC.

This chain joins TRBV5-1 and TRBJ1-1, with 9 bases that match TRBD1. Germline CDR1 SGHRS, CDR2 YFSETQ. With V trimmed by 3 bases and J by 4 bases, 4 bases remained unmatched. The CDR3 spans 14 residues. This CDR3 is CASSSGQGPTEAFF. CDR3 DNA: TGCGCCAGCAGCTCCGGACAGGGGCCCACTGAAGCTTTCTTT.

The chain employs TRBV28 and TRBJ2-5; 9 nucleotides align to TRBD1. This CDR3 has 17 residues. J lost 5 bases, V lost 3 bases, and 13 bases had no gene match. Germline CDR1 is MDHEN and CDR2 is SYDVKM. This CDR3 reads CASSFNFRDRASETQYF. In DNA, the CDR3 is TGTGCCAGCAGTTTTAATTTTCGGGACAGGGCGTCGGAGACCCAGTACTTC.

This clone was found once. The J gene is TRBJ2-7, the V gene TRBV15; 7 nucleotides agree with TRBD2. CDR1 and CDR2 from the germline V gene are LNHNV and YYDKDF (reference sequence). The CDR3 loop spans 16 amino acids. With V trimmed by 0 bases and J by 7 bases, 12 bases remained unmatched. The CDR3 region is CATSREGLLAYEEQYF. The CDR3 DNA is TGTGCCACCAGCAGAGAAGGTTTACTAGCGTACGAGGAGCAGTACTTC.

The chain recombines TRBV6-1 with TRBJ2-1, with D perhaps being TRBD1 or TRBD2 (5 bases each). The germline V and J ends were trimmed by 3 bases and 3 bases, with 9 bases remaining between them. The CDR3 has 14 residues. From germline, CDR1 is MNHNS and CDR2 SASEGT. The CDR3 loop is CASSEFGGYNEQFF. The CDR3 DNA follows: TGTGCCAGCAGTGAGTTTGGGGGCTACAATGAGCAGTTCTTC.

The chain combines TRBV27 with TRBJ1-2, with D perhaps TRBD1 (5 bases). The CDR3 has 15 residues. V lost 2 bases and J 4 bases, leaving 14 bases between the germline ends. Germline V gene sequence: CDR1 MNHEY, CDR2 SMNVEV (reference sequence). In nucleotides, the CDR3 is TGTGCCAGCAGTTTAGGGGCCGGGGCGTCCTATGGCTACACCTTC. It translates to CASSLGAGASYGYTF.

The CDR3 nucleotides are TGTGCCAGCAGCTTGGGGCAGGGTGTCAACTACGAGCAGTACTTC. The encoded protein is CASSLGQGVNYEQYF. The V and J genes are TRBV5-6 and TRBJ2-7; a weak D match, TRBD1 (5 bases). Germline V gene data show CDR1 as SGHDT and CDR2 as YYEEEE. V lost 0 bases, J lost 3 bases, and 13 bases lay in between. The CDR3 sequence is 15 residues long. Filled out from reference TRBV5-6 and TRBJ2-7, the complete variable domain reads DAGVTQSPTHLIKTRGQQVTLRCSPKSGHDTVSWYQQALGQGPQFIFQYYEEEERQRGNFPDRFSGHQFPNYSSELNVNALLLGDSALYLCASSLGQGVNYEQYFGPGTRLTVT.

Remarks on this clone: The identical CDR3 is also encoded by other nucleotide sequences in the sample. This rearrangement joins TRBV5-1 to TRBJ2-1; TRBD1 matches 7 bases. The junction had 3 bases not matched to a gene; V was cut back by 0 bases and J by 3 bases. This CDR3 contains 15 residues. Per the germline V gene, CDR1 is SGHRS and CDR2 is YFSETQ. The CDR3 coding sequence is TGCGCCAGCAGCTTGGGACAGGGCCTCTACAATGAGCAGTTCTTC. As protein: CASSLGQGLYNEQFF.

About this clone: A single base separates this from a much larger clone, so it may be a read error. V and J are TRBV7-9 and TRBJ1-1, with 8 bases aligning to TRBD1. Germline values: CDR1 SEHNR, CDR2 FQNEAQ (reference sequence). There are 15 residues in the CDR3. V shed 5 bases, J shed 1 base, and the junction held 6 bases outside the gene matches. CDR3 sequence reads: CASSPRTGWNTEAFF. The DNA for the CDR3 is TGTGCCAGCAGCCCAAGGACAGGGTGGAACACTGAAGCTTTCTTT.

The genes are TRBV28 and TRBJ2-3, with D unresolved. CDR3 length: 14 amino acids. V was cut by 3 bases and J by 4 bases, with 11 bases left in between. Germline-derived CDR1 and CDR2 are MDHEN and SYDVKM. CDR3 protein: CASSFPGFADTQYF. CDR3 bases: TGTGCCAGCAGTTTCCCTGGATTTGCAGATACGCAGTATTTT.

This chain links TRBV5-4 with TRBJ2-7, with 8 bases fitting TRBD2. The CDR3 has 15 amino acids. Germline trimming cut 7 bases from V and 2 bases from J; bases unmatched to any gene: 11. The germline V gene encodes CDR1 SGHNT and CDR2 YYREEE (reference sequence). The CDR3 here is CASHFGPGGPYEQYF. DNA of the CDR3: TGTGCCAGCCATTTCGGTCCGGGGGGGCCCTACGAGCAGTACTTC.

The V and J genes are TRBV6-5 and TRBJ1-2; D is uncertain. V was clipped by 0 bases and J by 5 bases, with 7 bases between them. The CDR3 has 13 residues. Germline V lookup: CDR1 MNHEY, CDR2 SVGAGI. CDR3: CASSYSPSYGYTF. The CDR3 bases are TGTGCCAGCAGTTACTCTCCCAGTTATGGCTACACCTTC.

The gene calls are TRBV27 and TRBJ2-1, with TRBD1 identical over 8 bases. The CDR3 totals 16 residues. With 6 bases clipped from V and 4 bases from J, the junction kept 11 bases outside the gene matches. Germline loops: CDR1 MNHEY, CDR2 SMNVEV (reference sequence). The CDR3 here is CASRPTGTGLYNEQFF. The CDR3 nucleotides read TGTGCCAGCAGACCTACCGGGACAGGCCTATACAATGAGCAGTTCTTC.

The chain carries TRBV5-6 and TRBJ2-1; D may be TRBD1 or TRBD2 (5 bases each). Germline lookup yields CDR1 SGHDT and CDR2 YYEEEE. Between the trimmed V and J ends, which lost 0 bases and 8 bases, there was a span of 9 bases. The CDR3 is 13 amino acids. CDR3 sequence: CASSLVGPDEQFF. The CDR3 DNA follows: TGTGCCAGCAGCTTGGTGGGACCCGATGAGCAGTTCTTC.

This clone was observed once. Germline is not matched at one junction end, which may reflect a read error. The chain links TRBV29-1 to TRBJ2-1, with D perhaps matching TRBD2 (7 bases). This CDR3 spans 15 amino acids. Germline V gives CDR1 SQVTM, CDR2 ANQGSEA. The CDR3 nucleotides read TGCAGCGTCGAAGGGGGGGACTGGCGAGCCTATGAGCAGTTCTTC. Residues: CSVEGGDWRAYEQFF.

The chain recombines TRBV15 with TRBJ2-5, with D unclear. Germline V gives CDR1 LNHNV, CDR2 YYDKDF (reference sequence). With 5 bases removed from V and 2 bases from J, the gap between germline ends came to 18 bases. There are 16 residues in the CDR3. CDR3 DNA: TGTGCCACCAGCGGCGCTAGTAGAACAGATCAAGAGACCCAGTACTTC. Amino acids: CATSGASRTDQETQYF.

The count of this clone is one. The rearrangement uses TRBV9 and TRBJ2-2, with D tentatively TRBD1 (5 bases). Germline CDR1 SGDLS, CDR2 YYNGEE. With 0 bases removed from V and 4 bases from J, the gap between germline ends came to 13 bases. The CDR3 is 16 amino acids. CDR3 loop: CASSVEGHTVTGELFF. In nucleotides, the CDR3 is TGTGCCAGCAGCGTAGAAGGACATACCGTCACCGGGGAGCTGTTTTTT.

J is TRBJ2-7 and V is TRBV13; weak D call: TRBD2 (5 bases). Germline lookup yields CDR1 PRHDT and CDR2 FYEKMQ (reference sequence). There are 12 residues in the CDR3. V was pared by 3 bases and J by 6 bases, with 9 bases between. CDR3 in amino acids: CASSFGRGEQYF. The CDR3 coding sequence is TGTGCCAGCAGCTTCGGTCGGGGCGAGCAGTACTTC.

The rearrangement links TRBV4-1 to TRBJ2-7; D is perhaps TRBD2 (5 bases). The CDR3 covers 20 residues. V was cut by 0 bases and J by 3 bases, with 27 bases left in between. Germline V lookup: CDR1 MGHRA, CDR2 YSYEKL. CDR3 region: CASSQDLPRKLAPGLYEQYF. The CDR3 DNA reads as TGCGCCAGCAGCCAAGATCTCCCCCGCAAATTAGCACCAGGACTCTACGAGCAGTACTTC.

The chain links TRBV7-6 to TRBJ1-6; the match to TRBD1 covers 7 bases. Germline-derived CDR1 and CDR2 are SGHVS and FNYEAQ. This CDR3 contains 17 residues. J lost 6 bases, V lost 5 bases, and 13 bases had no gene match. The CDR3 here is CASSPRAGGVGNSPLHF. CDR3 nucleotide sequence: TGTGCCAGCAGCCCAAGGGCAGGGGGAGTCGGTAATTCACCCCTCCACTTT.

The V gene is TRBV29-1, the J gene TRBJ2-1; TRBD2 aligns across 7 bases. CDR3 size: 14 residues. The V and J ends lost 4 bases and 4 bases, in that order; junction bases with no gene match: 7. Germline V gene data show CDR1 as SQVTM and CDR2 as ANQGSEA. The CDR3 loop reads CSVVAGEVYNEQFF. CDR3 sequence (DNA): TGCAGCGTTGTGGCGGGAGAAGTGTACAATGAGCAGTTCTTC.

The chain links TRBV4-1 to TRBJ2-2; D may correspond to TRBD1 or TRBD2 (5 bases each). From germline, CDR1 is MGHRA and CDR2 YSYEKL. The CDR3 is 14 residues long. V was trimmed by 0 bases and J by 6 bases, leaving 8 bases between them. Here the CDR3 reads CASSQDEGPGELFF. The CDR3 nucleotides read TGCGCCAGCAGCCAAGACGAGGGGCCCGGGGAGCTGTTTTTT.

The chain recombines TRBV28 with TRBJ2-2; a possible D gene is TRBD2 (5 bases). CDR1 and CDR2 (germline): MDHEN, SYDVKM. This CDR3 is 14 amino acids long. The V gene lost 3 bases and the J gene lost 6 bases, with 11 bases spanning the gap. The DNA of the CDR3 is TGTGCCAGCAGTTTCTTCGAGGGCGCCGGGGAGCTGTTTTTT. This encodes CASSFFEGAGELFF. The full variable domain, completed using reference TRBV28 and TRBJ2-2, is DVKVTQSSRYLVKRTGEKVFLECVQDMDHENMFWYRQDPGLGLRLIYFSYDVKMKEKGDIPEGYSVSREKKERFSLILESASTNQTSMYLCASSFFEGAGELFFGEGSRLTVL.

As to this clone: The same CDR3 arises from other DNA sequences in this sample as well. The J gene is TRBJ2-7, the V gene TRBV6-5; weak D call: TRBD1 (6 bases). Germline CDR1 reads MNHEY; CDR2 reads SVGAGI. The CDR3 length is 13 residues. V lost 2 bases, J lost 1 base, and 6 bases lay in between. The CDR3 loop is CASSYQGSYEQYF. The CDR3 DNA follows: TGTGCCAGCAGTTACCAGGGGTCCTACGAGCAGTACTTC.